This TCR beta chain stems from a study of blood T cell repertoires in COVID-19. The wider study: Acute and convalescent COVID-19 specimens originated in the United States, Italy and Spain. From T cells, B-cell-depleted T cells, or PBMCs came the material, which was cDNA or gDNA.

Study processing details: How many nucleated cells were present was estimated from reference gene primer amplification. TCRdb keeps only in-frame clones here, not all; method: immunoSEQ multiplex PCR. The V and J calls and clone size were taken over from that table, and D and trimming were inferred from the DNA. The sample has around 170,000 clones; just under 80% are singletons. Losses at the gene ends were 7 bases for V and 2 bases for J; bases not matched to a gene: 2. Germline CDR1 and CDR2: SNHLY and FYNNEI. This CDR3 comprises 14 residues. This TCR came from a woman at least 80 years old with acute or convalescent COVID-19. The V gene is TRBV2, the J gene TRBJ2-3, with 11 bases matching TRBD2. Sequenced material: peripheral blood. The CDR3 DNA reads as TGTGCCAGCACTAGCGGGAGGTTCACAGATACGCAGTATTTT. Protein: CASTSGRFTDTQYF.